The 20 T cell receptor beta chains below were found in one sample sequenced in a study of tumor and adjacent non-tumor tissue in lung cancer (dated by TCRdb to about 2018). RNA was isolated from bulk, unsorted tissue, and RNA quality was assessed with a NanoDrop ND-1000 and an Agilent 2100. Distant non-tumor tissue taken more than 3 cm from the tumor edge was used as the normal lung sample. Library creation used multiplex PCR. Sequencing took place on an Illumina HiSeq 2500. TCRbeta libraries were constructed through three rounds of nested PCR with primers (Table S4) according to protocols modified from ARM-PCR. The public sequencing data were trimmed at Q25 with fastp and processed into clonotypes with MiXCR by TCRdb, which kept only in-frame beta chains. Rows with a matching CDR3 protein are joined into one entry that keeps the most common DNA and genes. The sample yields some 100,000 distinct CDR3 sequences; 65% were counted once. Approximately 19% of the sample comes from the top ten.

The sample consisted of distant non-tumor lung tissue. The receptors stem from a man younger than 45 with non-small cell lung cancer.

A single count supports this clonotype. The chain joins TRBV20-1 to TRBJ2-3; 7 nucleotides agree with TRBD1. The CDR3 totals 15 residues. Germline values: CDR1 DFQATT, CDR2 SNEGSKA (reference sequence). V lost 7 bases to trimming and J lost 3 bases; unmatched junction nucleotides: 13. The CDR3, as DNA: TGCAGTGTCAGAAACTCAGGGGGTCTAACAGATACGCAGTATTTT. Translated, it gives CSVRNSGGLTDTQYF.

Worth noting for this clonotype: One end of the junction varies from germline; a read error may be responsible. The V and J genes are TRBV11-2 and TRBJ2-5; possible D gene TRBD1, 6 bases. Germline V gene data show CDR1 as SGHAT and CDR2 as FQNNGV. The CDR3 totals 14 residues. The CDR3, as DNA: TGTGCCAGCAGGCTAAACAGGGTCCAAGAGACACAGTACTTC. It specifies CASRLNRVQETQYF.

Comment on this clonotype: The CDR3 end shows no conserved phenylalanine or tryptophan, and so a read error is likely. The rearrangement uses TRBV28 and TRBJ2-5; D perhaps matches TRBD1 (6 bases). The CDR3 has 14 amino acids. Germline CDR1 and CDR2: MDHEN and SYDVKM. Trimming removed 5 bases at V and 1 base at J, with 11 bases between. The CDR3 loop reads CASSPQGTQETQYS. CDR3 sequence (DNA): TGTGCCAGCAGTCCCCAGGGGACCCAAGAGACCCAGTACTCC.

Comment on this clonotype: This clone may be a read error of a much larger clone one base away. The chain employs TRBV10-3 and TRBJ2-5; no clear D. V lost 3 bases, J lost 5 bases, and 10 bases lay in between. Germline CDR1 reads ENHRY; CDR2 reads SYGVKD. The CDR3 has 13 amino acids. The CDR3 here is CAISDGVGETQYF. CDR3 sequence (DNA): TGTGCCATCAGTGACGGCGTGGGTGAGACCCAGTACTTC.

As regards this clonotype: The junction shows a germline mismatch at one end, possibly a read error. The gene calls are TRBV20-1 and TRBJ1-6; perhaps TRBD1 as D (6 bases). The CDR3 runs to 15 residues. Germline CDR1 and CDR2: DFQATT and SNEGSKA (reference sequence). The CDR3: CSARAKRGWNSPLHF. CDR3 bases: TGCAGTGCTAGAGCTAAGAGGGGGTGGAATTCACCCCTCCACTTC.

Concerning this clonotype itself: The junction and the germline gene differ at one end; a read error may be behind it. The V gene is TRBV11-3, the J gene TRBJ2-7; 9 positions match TRBD1. CDR3 length: 15 residues. Germline-derived CDR1 and CDR2 are SGHNT and YENEEA. Written as DNA, the CDR3 is TGTACCAGCAGCTTCCTCGCAACAGGGGGCTACAAGCAGTACTTC. Amino acids: CTSSFLATGGYKQYF.

This clonotype came up a few times. The J gene is TRBJ2-5, the V gene TRBV11-2, with D unresolved. The CDR3 is made up of 15 amino acids. The germline V gene has CDR1 SGHAT and CDR2 FQNNGV. Deletions cut 5 bases from V and 0 bases from J, with 13 bases between. The CDR3 region has the DNA TGTGCCAGCAGCCGAGTGGCCGTCTACCAAGAGACCCAGTACTTC. It is translated as CASSRVAVYQETQYF.

A note on this clonotype: Just one base apart from a much larger clone, this may be a read error. The CDR3 DNA follows: TGCGCCAGCAGCCAATATGGAGGGGGCGGCCAGCCCCAGCATTTT. Encoded protein: CASSQYGGGGQPQHF. This chain uses TRBV4-3 with TRBJ1-5, with TRBD1 matching 7 bases. CDR1 is LGHNA, CDR2 YSLEER, per germline. J gave up 7 bases and V 2 bases, and 8 bases lay outside the gene matches. The CDR3 runs to 15 residues.

This clonotype was recorded a few times. Being one base from a much bigger clone, this may be a read error. The chain is built from TRBV4-1 and TRBJ2-5; a possible D gene is TRBD2 (5 bases). CDR3 length: 15 residues. Germline assignment: CDR1 MGHRA and CDR2 YSYEKL. The CDR3 DNA reads TGCACCAGCAGCCAAGAGTCCCCTGTGGCGGGGACCCAGTACTTC. Encoded protein: CTSSQESPVAGTQYF.

A note on this clonotype: This CDR3 fails to terminate in the conserved phenylalanine or tryptophan, so it likely reflects a read error. It is unclear where the CDR3 begins or ends on the DNA, so no DNA is shown, and the CDR3 is as TCRdb lists it. The V call is TRBV11-3, the J call TRBJ2-2; the DNA was not used to check the table's D call, TRBD2. A total of 16 residues make up the CDR3, ends included. Germline loops: CDR1 SGHNT, CDR2 YENEEA. The CDR3 sequence: CGSRSTSGRAGGEMFS.

This sequence joins TRBV11-3 and TRBJ2-5, with TRBD2 as a possible D gene (5 bases). The length of the CDR3 is 15 residues. Germline values: CDR1 SGHNT, CDR2 YENEEA. The V gene lost 0 bases and the J gene lost 2 bases, with 10 bases spanning the gap. The CDR3 DNA sequence: TGTGCCAGCAGCTTAGAAACAAGAGGGCAAGAGACCCAGTACTTC. Its translation: CASSLETRGQETQYF.

The chain uses TRBV11-2 and TRBJ2-7, with a weak D call TRBD2 (5 bases). There are 14 residues in the CDR3. V was shortened by 4 bases and J by 2 bases, with 12 bases between the two germline ends. Looked up from germline, CDR1 is SGHAT and CDR2 is FQNNGV. The CDR3, as DNA: TGTGCCAGCAGCTGGGGAGACATGACCTACGAGCAGTACTTC. Amino acids: CASSWGDMTYEQYF.

As for this clonotype: The conserved phenylalanine or tryptophan is not found at the CDR3 terminus, so this likely reflects a read error. The chain carries TRBV11-2 and TRBJ1-1; TRBD1 matches at 8 bases. The CDR3 loop spans 14 amino acids. V trimming: 5 bases; J trimming: 3 bases; junction bases outside the gene matches: 5. The V gene's germline CDR1 is SGHAT and CDR2 FQNNGV. CDR3 region: CASSHRGYDTEAFL. CDR3 coding DNA: TGTGCCAGCAGCCACAGGGGGTATGACACTGAAGCTTTCTTA.

A remark on this clonotype: Sequence at one end of the junction differs from germline and may be a read error. V is TRBV5-4 and J is TRBJ2-6; tentatively, D is TRBD1 (5 bases). The germline V gene encodes CDR1 SGHNT and CDR2 YYREEE (reference sequence). The CDR3 runs 14 residues. The CDR3 DNA follows: TGTGCCAGCAGCTTCAGGGATTGGGGCCAACGTCCTGATTTC. This codes for CASSFRDWGQRPDF.

The chain combines TRBV4-2 with TRBJ2-1; 11 bases align to TRBD2. CDR1 is LGHNA, CDR2 YNFKEQ, per germline. V dropped 7 bases and J dropped 7; count of bases not matched to a gene: 15. The CDR3 length is 17 residues. CDR3 sequence reads: CASNHLCGTSGLNEQFF. DNA of the CDR3: TGTGCCAGCAACCACTTATGTGGGACTAGCGGTTTGAATGAGCAGTTCTTC.

The chain uses TRBV11-2 and TRBJ2-7, with D tentatively TRBD2 (6 bases). The germline V gene has CDR1 SGHAT and CDR2 FQNNGV. CDR3 size: 16 residues. Trimming cost V 0 bases and J 10 bases, with 22 bases left between them. Here the CDR3 DNA reads TGTGCCAGCAGCTTAGAAGAATTGGGGGGAATCTACGGACAGTACTTC. Translated: CASSLEELGGIYGQYF.

The rearrangement links TRBV11-1 to TRBJ2-5; D could derive from TRBD1 or TRBD2 (5 bases each). V gave up 7 bases and J gave up 5 bases, with 26 bases separating them. Germline V gene data show CDR1 as SGHAT and CDR2 as FQDESV (reference sequence). This CDR3 contains 17 residues. CDR3 nucleotide sequence: TGTGCCAGCACCCCATCCTCATCGTGGACTCCAGGGGAGACCCAGTACTTC. It specifies CASTPSSSWTPGETQYF.

This clonotype was observed a handful of times. The germline gene is not matched at one end of the junction; a read error may be the cause. V is TRBV29-1 and J is TRBJ1-2; 9 bases agree with TRBD1. CDR1 is SQVTM, CDR2 ANQGSEA, per germline. This CDR3 contains 13 residues. CDR3 residues: CSVEDRGLYDYTF. The DNA for the CDR3 is TGCAGCGTAGAGGACAGGGGACTATATGACTACACCTTC.

In the case of this clonotype: An end of the junction differs from the germline gene, which may be a read error. The V gene is TRBV4-3, the J gene TRBJ2-3, with TRBD1 matching over 9 bases. CDR1 and CDR2 from the germline V gene are LGHNA and YSLEER. The CDR3 has 17 residues. CDR3 residues: CASTSPPRTGAVDTQYF. The CDR3 DNA is TGTGCCAGCACCTCTCCCCCGAGGACAGGGGCCGTAGATACGCAGTATTTT.

The table lists this clonotype with a count of one. The conserved final phenylalanine or tryptophan is absent from the CDR3, which likely points to a read error. This chain connects TRBV20-1 to TRBJ2-7; D call uncertain. With 4 bases removed from V and 8 bases from J, the gap between germline ends came to 18 bases. The CDR3 loop spans 13 amino acids. CDR1 and CDR2 (germline): DFQATT, SNEGSKA (reference sequence). This CDR3 is CSAIGPRGVQQYL. CDR3 bases: TGCAGTGCTATAGGACCCAGAGGTGTCCAGCAGTACCTC.